This T cell receptor (beta chain) was recorded in a study of T cells in Graves' hyperthyroidism and ophthalmopathy (dated by TCRdb to about 2019). Looking at the study overall: Peripheral blood was collected at initial diagnosis, before any treatment. In addition, the study compared T-cell repertoires in thyroid tissue and in blood from five to seven Graves' hyperthyroidism patients. The approximately 90 discovery patients were divided at random into training and test sets in a 7:3 ratio. A discovery cohort of approximately 100 patients, roughly 43 with Graves' ophthalmopathy and more than 55 with stable Graves' hyperthyroidism, was used to find distinguishing TCR V-J signatures. Prospective prediction of ophthalmopathy was tested in an independent validation cohort of fewer than 20 hyperthyroidism patients and some 17 patients who later progressed to ophthalmopathy. Following sampling, methimazole starting at 30 mg daily was given to hyperthyroidism patients, and high-dose intravenous methylprednisolone was given to ophthalmopathy patients. TCR Vbeta CDR3 sequencing of 135 peripheral blood samples (over 40 ophthalmopathy, approximately 80 hyperthyroidism and roughly 17 progressor patients) is reported in the paper.

Moderately to severely active disease, a Clinical Activity Score of at least 3, a NOSPECS grade of at least 4, and a duration under 3 months were present in ophthalmopathy patients. The study excluded patients with uncontrolled infections, other autoimmune diseases, pregnancy or lactation. Diagnoses relied on clinical symptoms, serum thyroxine and TRAb, thyroid ultrasound and orbital computed tomography. PBMCs were isolated from 8 to 10 ml of fresh peripheral blood by Ficoll-Paque density gradient centrifugation. Trizol reagent was used to extract total RNA, and RNA quality was then checked on an Agilent 2100 Bioanalyzer. Amplification of TCR beta CDR3 regions was carried out from RNA transcripts. A first-round RT-PCR of the TCR CDR3 used the HTBI primer set with the Qiagen OneStep RT-PCR kit. The libraries were constructed in a second round of multiplex PCR and then size-selected and purified. Libraries were sequenced paired-end with 100 bp reads on an Illumina HiSeq2000. On the authors' methods: SOAPnuke was used to process the raw data, throwing out any read that contained adapters or uncalled bases, had a mean Phred below 15, or lacked an exact constant-primer or identifier match. COPE v1.2.5 was used to merge the high-quality paired reads, and each unique nucleotide sequence was defined as a clonotype. Clonotypes were aligned to IMGT TRBV, TRBD and TRBJ reference segments using MiTCR v1.1. The analysis included only V-J combinations with a frequency above 0.0001, which together covered 99% to 99.2% of the repertoires. A TCS score was defined as the ratio of F50 (clonal expansion) to E x V (chaos), with BLOSUM62-based TCRdist applied between CDR3 peptides within each V-J. Welch's t-statistics and random forest reduced roughly 530 V-J features to under 15, which were used in a naive Bayes classifier (R e1071). Using fastp trimming at Q25 and MiXCR clonotype assembly, TCRdb reanalyzed the public sequencing data and kept in-frame beta chains. One record per CDR3 amino acid sequence lists the most common genes and DNA. TCRdb, rather than the study authors, made the V and J calls. Recorded for this sample are some 500,000 distinct CDR3 sequences; around a quarter of them occurred a single time. Approximately 11% of the sample lies in the top ten.

From cysteine to phenylalanine, the CDR3 is 13 amino acids long. The only DNA kept is the CDR3, 39 bases in frame from the first base. V was cut back by 1 base and J by 3 bases, leaving a gap of 6 bases between them. The paper's findings and limits, for the study overall: In validation, progression to ophthalmopathy was predicted by the model with roughly 69% sensitivity and roughly 72% specificity, a median of approximately 6.5 months before onset. Most expanded thyroid clonotypes (frequency above 0.001) were also detected in blood, a finding suggesting that blood repertoires may reflect thyroid immune responses. A model built on a 13 V-J signature distinguished ophthalmopathy from stable hyperthyroidism, reaching about 88% sensitivity and around 81% specificity in cross-validation and 80%/75% in testing. Sample size was not statistically predetermined, and blinding of investigators to group allocation was not performed.

This clonotype was counted at least ten times. The antigen it binds to is not known. Nothing much larger sits one base from this clone, and base qualities are not available. Recombination joined TRBV12-3 or TRBV12-4 with TRBJ1-1; too little of a D gene remains to name it. Sequencing was performed on blood. The clonotype originates from a woman aged 25-40 years with Graves' ophthalmopathy. CDR3 loop: CASSLGADTEAFF. In nucleotide form, the sequence is TGTGCCAGCAGTTTAGGAGCGGACACTGAAGCTTTCTTT.